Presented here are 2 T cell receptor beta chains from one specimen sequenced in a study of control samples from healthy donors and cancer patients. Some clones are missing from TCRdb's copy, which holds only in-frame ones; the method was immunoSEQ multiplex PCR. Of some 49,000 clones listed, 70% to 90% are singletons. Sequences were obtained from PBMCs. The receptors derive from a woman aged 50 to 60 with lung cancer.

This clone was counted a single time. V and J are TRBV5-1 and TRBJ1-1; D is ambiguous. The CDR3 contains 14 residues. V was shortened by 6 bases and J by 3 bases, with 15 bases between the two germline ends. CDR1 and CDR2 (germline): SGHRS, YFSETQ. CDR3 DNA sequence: TGCGCCAGCACCTTACAGATACGGGACACTGAAGCTTTCTTT. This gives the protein CASTLQIRDTEAFF.

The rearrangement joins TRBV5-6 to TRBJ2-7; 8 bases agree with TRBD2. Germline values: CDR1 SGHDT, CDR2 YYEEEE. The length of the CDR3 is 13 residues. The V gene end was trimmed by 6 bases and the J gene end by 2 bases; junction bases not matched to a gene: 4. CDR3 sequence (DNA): TGTGCCAGCACCACTAGCGGTACCTACGAGCAGTACTTC. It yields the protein CASTTSGTYEQYF.